This T cell receptor (beta chain) was sequenced during a study of blood T cells in healthy people across ages (dated by TCRdb to the mid-2010s). Context from the whole study: In model experiments, template switching captured about one uniquely barcoded TCR beta cDNA molecule for every two T cells. Two additional independent replicas of 1 million unique cDNA reads from the same blood draw were analyzed for two donors (one aged 18 to 30 and one aged 80 or older). To track age-related changes in TCR beta repertoire diversity, the study relied on deep sequencing normalized with unique cDNA molecular identifiers. Donors were grouped into four age groups: young (average roughly 15 years), middle-aged (less than 40), aged (around 60) and long-lived (approximately 78). Summary of the overall study and its limitations: Total diversity estimates from one million sequenced T cells were considered lower bounds and underestimates. Compared with the aged group, the long-lived group had more naive CD4+ T cells, fewer expanded clones and increased TCR diversity, a pattern suggesting age selection. There was a strong correlation between observed TCR beta diversity and the percentage of naive T cells measured by flow cytometry. As age increased, observed TCR beta diversity per million T cells dropped in a roughly linear way, and a significant reduction was already evident by age 40. Because donor CMV infection status was unknown, age-related changes in expanded clonotypes were potentially confounded. Because profiling used bulk unsorted PBMCs, naive and antigen-experienced compartments could not be compared conclusively.

Libraries were prepared through 5' RACE. TCRdb shows the sequencer as Illumina HiSeq 2500. A second PCR of roughly 7 to 11 cycles was performed with a sample-barcoded 5' primer and a J-beta primer mix. Each TCR beta cDNA molecule received a unique molecular identifier from a template-switch 5' adaptor carrying 12 random nucleotides. Each sample yielded at least 2.5 million CDR3-containing paired-end reads. The Mint cDNA synthesis kit, primed by a TRBC-specific oligonucleotide, was used to synthesize first-strand cDNA from all RNA. All cDNA was treated with uracil-DNA glycosylase and then went through a first 18-cycle PCR with the universal primers M1SS and BC2_uni_R. The study's own analysis went as follows. Normalization of each sample was performed by random selection of 1 million high-quality reads, each carrying a distinct molecular identifier. Instead of being binned into consensus sequences, reads that shared molecular identifiers were thrown out. MiTCR, set to a Q25 quality threshold and the strictest error-elimination algorithm, was used for CDR3 identification, clonotype clustering and error correction. A nonparametric unseen species model with Euler transformation was used to estimate lower-bound total TCR beta diversity. TCRdb's own reprocessing of the public reads used fastp at Q25 and MiXCR and kept productive beta chains. Rows are unified per CDR3 protein, each entry keeping the most common DNA and genes. The V and J calls come from TCRdb's annotation, not from the publication. The sample records around 990,000 distinct CDR3 sequences, almost 25% of which are singletons. Around 0.7% of the sample rests with the top ten.

The CDR3 starts with the cysteine, ends with the phenylalanine, and has 17 residues. The sequence is cut down to CDR3 DNA, 51 bases in frame from base 1. V is trimmed back by 1 base and J by 5 bases, and the junction contains 10 bases that no gene match accounts for. The germline V gene encodes CDR1 MNHEY and CDR2 SVGAGI. Donors were a few dozen systemically healthy Caucasian individuals from Russia aged roughly 6 to 95 years. Each donor gave approximately 9.3 milliliters of peripheral blood, collected into EDTA-treated Vacutainer tubes. Ficoll-Paque density-gradient centrifugation was used to isolate PBMCs, with at least 7 million obtained per sample. Total RNA, at least 6 micrograms per sample, was extracted from PBMCs with Trizol reagent. For every donor, an aliquot of PBMCs went through flow cytometry to measure the percentages of naive CD45RAhigh/CD27high T cells. Note on this clonotype: Its antigen specificity is not known. Nothing much larger sits one base from this clone, and base qualities are not available.

These data also featured in a second study, about T cells of mothers and their children. Per the second study: Nine systemically healthy Caucasian individuals served as donors, namely three mothers together with their six children. cDNA synthesis used all of the extracted RNA, with 1.5 ug of RNA in each 15 ul reaction. Sample barcodes and 2-4 random nucleotides were added via the M1S primer in the second PCR. Over 8.5 million TCR beta CDR3 reads were obtained for each mother, and 2.5 million to 3 million reads were obtained for each child. Thymic selection similarly shapes TCR recombination output in related and unrelated pairs, with minor effect from inherited differences. Normalized repertoire overlap in related mother-child pairs was always slightly higher than in unrelated mother-child pairs, but the difference was never significant. No persistent microchimeric T cell clones were detected, at a sensitivity of 90 to 100 clones per million clonotypes. Deep NGS was used in the study to compare the TCR beta repertoires of mothers and children and to look for features that separate related mother-child pairs from unrelated individuals. Mothers averaged about 40 +/- 4 years of age and children averaged roughly 10 +/- 4 years. After adapter ligation with NEBNext reagents, the libraries were sequenced on Illumina HiSeq 2000 with 100+100 nt paired-end reads. To prevent cross-contamination, the mother and child libraries were prepared one month apart and sequenced in separate runs. Each donor had between about 450,000 and 2,200,000 distinct TCR beta clonotypes identified. Naive TCR beta clonotypes were estimated from low-frequency clonotypes matched to each donor's FACS-determined naive share, without sorting.

The source of this sequence is a girl aged 2-15 years in good health. Sequencing was carried out using blood. This chain joins TRBV6-5 to TRBJ2-1; 8 junctional bases match TRBD2. At the DNA level, the sequence is TGTGCCAGCAGTTACTTTCGCGGCGGGGGGCCAAACAATGAGCAGTTCTTC. It translates as CASSYFRGGGPNNEQFF.